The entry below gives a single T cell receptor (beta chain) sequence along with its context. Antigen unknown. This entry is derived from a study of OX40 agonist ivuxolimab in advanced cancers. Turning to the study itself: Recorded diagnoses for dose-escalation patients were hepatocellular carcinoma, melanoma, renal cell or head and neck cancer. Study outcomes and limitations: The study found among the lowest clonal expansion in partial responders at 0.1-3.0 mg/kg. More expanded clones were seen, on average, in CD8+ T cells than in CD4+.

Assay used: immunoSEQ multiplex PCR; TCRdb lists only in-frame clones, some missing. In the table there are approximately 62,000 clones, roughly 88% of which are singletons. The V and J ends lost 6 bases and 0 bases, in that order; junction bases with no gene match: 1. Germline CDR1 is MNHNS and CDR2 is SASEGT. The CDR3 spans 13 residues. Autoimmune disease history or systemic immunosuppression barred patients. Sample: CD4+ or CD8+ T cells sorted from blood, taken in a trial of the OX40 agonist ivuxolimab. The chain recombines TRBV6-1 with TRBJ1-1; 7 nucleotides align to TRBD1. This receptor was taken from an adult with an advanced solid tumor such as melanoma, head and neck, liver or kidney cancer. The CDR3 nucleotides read TGTGCCAGCAGGACAGGGTTGAACACTGAAGCTTTCTTT. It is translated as CASRTGLNTEAFF.